These 13 T cell receptor beta chains were sequenced from one sample in a study of T cells after yellow fever vaccination. MiXCR, applied by TCRdb to the 5' RACE reads, yields one record per CDR3 protein. Seen here are a few hundred thousand distinct CDR3 sequences, around 3.9% observed once, and the top ten hold about a quarter. The sequencing here drew on PBMCs, taken on the day of the yellow fever booster vaccination. These receptors all come from a man aged 18 to 29 who received the YFV17D yellow fever vaccine.

The sample holds many counts of this clonotype. The chain links TRBV12-3 or TRBV12-4 to TRBJ2-7, with 7 bases aligning to TRBD2. The length of the CDR3 is 15 residues. V was clipped by 1 base and J by 2 bases; unmatched bases: 5. In DNA, the CDR3 is TGTGCCAGCAGTTTAGGGGAGGGACCCCCCTACGAGCAGTACGTC. The encoded protein is CASSLGEGPPYEQYV.

This clonotype showed up many times. The chain carries TRBV20-1 and TRBJ2-1, with 11 bases matching TRBD2. This CDR3 comprises 16 residues. Per the germline V gene, CDR1 is DFQATT and CDR2 is SNEGSKA (reference sequence). The V segment lost 4 bases and the J segment 6 bases; nucleotides outside the gene matches: 11. Here the CDR3 DNA reads TGCAGTGCTACGACTAGCGGGGAACGAAACAGCAATGAGCAGTTCTTC. Its protein product is CSATTSGERNSNEQFF.

In its sample, this clonotype was seen many times. CDR3 nucleotide sequence: TGCGCCAGCAGCCAGGAGGGGAGGAACAAGCAGTACTTC. It translates to CASSQEGRNKQYF. The genes are TRBV4-3 and TRBJ2-7; tentatively, D is TRBD2 (6 bases). V was cut by 3 bases and J by 8 bases, with 14 bases left in between. Germline V gives CDR1 LGHNA, CDR2 YSLEER. This CDR3 is 13 amino acids long.

The chain is built from TRBV9 and TRBJ1-1; 8 nucleotides line up with TRBD1. This CDR3 is built from 15 residues. Germline V gene data show CDR1 as SGDLS and CDR2 as YYNGEE. V was pared by 3 bases and J by 7 bases, with 11 bases of the junction left unmatched. CDR3 region: CASSETGDGVSEAFF. In nucleotides, the CDR3 is TGTGCCAGCAGCGAGACAGGGGATGGAGTCAGTGAAGCTTTCTTT.

This clonotype was seen more than once but under ten times. The chain uses TRBV6-5 and TRBJ1-6; a weak D match, TRBD1 (6 bases). Per the germline V gene, CDR1 is MNHEY and CDR2 is SVGAGI. V shed 6 bases and J shed 10 bases, with 16 bases lying between them. There are 14 residues in the CDR3. The CDR3 region is CASRTLQGGSPLHF. CDR3 nucleotides: TGTGCCAGCAGGACCCTACAGGGCGGGTCACCCCTCCACTTT.

This clonotype has just a few counts. The chain uses TRBV29-1 and TRBJ2-7, with D possibly TRBD1 on 5 matching bases. The V gene's germline CDR1 is SQVTM and CDR2 ANQGSEA. There are 12 residues in the CDR3. V lost 5 bases and J 3 bases, leaving 11 bases between the germline ends. CDR3 amino acids: CSVIRQGYEQYF. In DNA, the CDR3 is TGCAGCGTTATCCGGCAGGGCTACGAGCAGTACTTC.

This sequence joins TRBV23-1 and TRBJ2-5; 8 bases align to TRBD2. TRBV23-1 is an ORF, and what it does is uncertain. This CDR3 has 13 amino acids. With V trimmed by 8 bases and J by 3 bases, 5 bases remained unmatched. The CDR3 sequence: CASPRGGKETQYF. The CDR3 DNA reads as TGCGCCAGCCCTCGGGGGGGGAAAGAGACCCAGTACTTC.

This clonotype was counted at least ten times. V gene TRBV5-1 combines with J gene TRBJ2-1, with 8 bases lining up with TRBD2. V was pared by 0 bases and J by 7 bases, with 9 bases of the junction left unmatched. Germline loops: CDR1 SGHRS, CDR2 YFSETQ. The CDR3 runs to 16 residues. In DNA form, the CDR3 reads TGCGCCAGCAGCTTGGCCGGGGGGGGTGAATTGAATGAGCAGTTCTTC. It codes for CASSLAGGGELNEQFF.

The rearrangement uses TRBV6-5 and TRBJ2-3; the D call may be TRBD1 or TRBD2 (6 bases each). The V gene lost 8 bases and the J gene lost 0 bases, with 24 bases spanning the gap. CDR1 and CDR2 from the germline V gene are MNHEY and SVGAGI. This CDR3 is built from 18 residues. CDR3 in amino acids: CASARIGLQGGSTDTQYF. In DNA form, the CDR3 reads TGTGCCAGCGCGAGAATAGGACTCCAAGGGGGGAGCACAGATACGCAGTATTTT.

The sample holds many counts of this clonotype. V usage is TRBV6-2 or TRBV6-3 and J usage is TRBJ2-2; D gene unclear. V gave up 6 bases and J gave up 3 bases, with 17 bases separating them. The CDR3 length is 16 residues. The germline CDR1 and CDR2 sequences are MNHEY and SVGEGT. This chain's CDR3 is CASSSEVGGHTGELFF. The CDR3 nucleotides read TGTGCCAGCAGCAGCGAGGTTGGCGGCCACACCGGGGAGCTGTTTTTT.

The gene calls are TRBV27 and TRBJ2-6; D remains unclear. V lost 2 bases to trimming and J lost 0 bases, with 8 bases between them. Germline V lookup: CDR1 MNHEY, CDR2 SMNVEV (reference sequence). The CDR3 extends over 16 amino acids. CDR3: CASSLRRTSGANVLTF. The CDR3 bases are TGTGCCAGCAGTTTAAGGCGGACCTCTGGGGCCAACGTCCTGACTTTC. The whole variable domain, remainder taken from reference TRBV27 and TRBJ2-6, is EAQVTQNPRYLITVTGKKLTVTCSQNMNHEYMSWYRQDPGLGLRQIYYSMNVEVTDKGDVPEGYKVSRKEKRNFPLILESPSPNQTSLYFCASSLRRTSGANVLTFGAGSRLTVL.

This clonotype has at least ten counts. The chain links TRBV9 to TRBJ1-2, with D hard to call. CDR1 SGDLS and CDR2 YYNGEE come from the germline V gene. The CDR3 runs to 12 residues. V lost 3 bases to trimming and J lost 2 bases, with 5 bases between them. CDR3 bases: TGTGCCAGCAGCGCAACCAACTATGGCTACACCTTC. Translating gives CASSATNYGYTF.

This clonotype has a count of ten or more. In nucleotides, the CDR3 is TGCGCCAGCAGCTTATTAGCGGGGGTAAACAATGAGCAGTTCTTC. Residues: CASSLLAGVNNEQFF. This chain links TRBV5-1 with TRBJ2-1, with 9 bases that match TRBD2. V dropped 2 bases and J dropped 5; count of bases not matched to a gene: 5. The CDR3 runs 15 residues. Germline CDR1 is SGHRS and CDR2 is YFSETQ. Together with reference TRBV5-1 and TRBJ2-1, the CDR3 gives the full variable domain: KAGVTQTPRYLIKTRGQQVTLSCSPISGHRSVSWYQQTPGQGLQFLFEYFSETQRNKGNFPGRFSGRQFSNSRSEMNVSTLELGDSALYLCASSLLAGVNNEQFFGPGTRLTVL.